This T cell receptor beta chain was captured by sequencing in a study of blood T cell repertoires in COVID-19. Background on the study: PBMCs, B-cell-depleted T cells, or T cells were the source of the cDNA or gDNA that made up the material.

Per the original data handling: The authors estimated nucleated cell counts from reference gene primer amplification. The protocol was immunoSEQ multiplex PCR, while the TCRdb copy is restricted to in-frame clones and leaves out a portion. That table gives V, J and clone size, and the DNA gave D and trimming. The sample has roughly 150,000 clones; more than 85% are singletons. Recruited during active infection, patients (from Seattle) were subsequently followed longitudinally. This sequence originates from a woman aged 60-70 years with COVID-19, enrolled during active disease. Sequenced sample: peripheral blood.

The CDR3 spells CASRAEGEAFF. The CDR3 coding sequence is TGTGCCAGCAGGGCGGAGGGTGAAGCTTTCTTT. V is TRBV2 and J is TRBJ1-1, with D unresolved. V dropped 6 bases and J dropped 7 bases, with 9 bases sitting between them. Germline-derived CDR1 and CDR2 are SNHLY and FYNNEI. CDR3 length: 11 amino acids.